One sample yielded the 9 T cell receptor beta chains listed below, sequenced in a study of CD8 T cells in Susac syndrome. An input of about 0.5 to 1 ug of RNA was subjected to reverse transcription using random hexamers. TCRdb fed the immunoSEQ multiplex PCR reads into MiXCR, producing one record per CDR3 protein. The sample carries hundreds of thousands of distinct CDR3 sequences, approximately 95% recorded once. The sample comprised CD4+ T cells from PBMCs. These receptors were obtained from a human donor with multiple sclerosis.

V gene TRBV3-1 combines with J gene TRBJ1-1; the D is unclear. This CDR3 region has 13 residues. Germline V gives CDR1 LGHDT, CDR2 YNNKEL (reference sequence). Trimming took 8 bases from V and 2 from J, leaving 12 bases between them. The CDR3 loop reads CASGRALNTEAFF. CDR3 sequence (DNA): TGTGCCAGCGGAAGGGCCTTAAACACTGAAGCTTTCTTT.

The V gene is TRBV6-5, the J gene TRBJ2-4, with D possibly being TRBD1 (5 bases). Deletions cut 0 bases from V and 6 bases from J, with 9 bases between. The CDR3 extends over 14 amino acids. Looked up from germline, CDR1 is MNHEY and CDR2 is SVGAGI. The CDR3 nucleotides read TGTGCCAGCAGTTACTCCGTGACAGCAAACATTCAGTACTTC. Its translation: CASSYSVTANIQYF.

This chain uses TRBV3-1 with TRBJ2-3; possibly TRBD1 or TRBD2 for D (5 bases each). From germline, CDR1 is LGHDT and CDR2 YNNKEL (reference sequence). Trimming removed 3 bases from V and 4 bases from J, with 14 bases in between. This CDR3 has 15 amino acids. CDR3 residues: CASSQRGAGADTQYF. DNA of the CDR3: TGTGCCAGCAGCCAGAGAGGGGCCGGCGCAGATACGCAGTATTTT.

The genes are TRBV12-3 or TRBV12-4 and TRBJ2-7; D is possibly TRBD2 (6 bases). Trimming cost V 3 bases and J 6 bases, with 15 bases left between them. The CDR3 has 14 amino acids. Here the CDR3 reads CASSFGLALPEQYF. The CDR3 coding sequence is TGTGCCAGCAGTTTCGGGCTAGCGCTGCCCGAGCAGTACTTC.

The V call is TRBV12-3 or TRBV12-4, the J call TRBJ1-5; D remains ambiguous. The CDR3 spans 14 residues. V shed 2 bases and J shed 0 bases, with 5 bases lying between them. This chain's CDR3 is CASSLINSNQPQHF. The DNA of the CDR3 is TGTGCCAGCAGTTTAATAAATAGCAATCAGCCCCAGCATTTT.

The chain is built from TRBV24-1 and TRBJ2-1; 12 bases line up with TRBD2. Germline CDR1 reads KGHDR; CDR2 reads SFDVKD. V lost 3 bases and J lost 3; bases outside the gene matches: 2. CDR3 length equals 16 residues. In nucleotides, the CDR3 is TGTGCCACCAGTGATCGGACTAGCGGGGACTACAATGAGCAGTTCTTC. Translated, it gives CATSDRTSGDYNEQFF.

The V and J genes are TRBV3-1 and TRBJ1-1, with 10 bases aligning to TRBD1. Trimming removed 5 bases from V and 5 bases from J; junction bases left unmatched: 8. The CDR3 spans 15 residues. CDR1 and CDR2 from the germline V gene are LGHDT and YNNKEL (reference sequence). CDR3 in amino acids: CASSGRQGARTEAFF. The DNA of the CDR3 is TGTGCCAGCAGCGGAAGACAGGGGGCGAGGACTGAAGCTTTCTTT. Full variable domain (outside the CDR3, taken from reference TRBV3-1 and TRBJ1-1): DTAVSQTPKYLVTQMGNDKSIKCEQNLGHDTMYWYKQDSKKFLKIMFSYNNKELIINETVPNRFSPKSPDKAHLNLHINSLELGDSAVYFCASSGRQGARTEAFFGQGTRLTVV.

The CDR3 loop is CASSPGLNIQYF. The CDR3 DNA sequence: TGTGCCAGCAGTCCAGGATTGAACATTCAGTACTTC. The chain carries TRBV12-3 or TRBV12-4 and TRBJ2-4, with no clear D. V gave up 5 bases and J gave up 7 bases, with 9 bases separating them. This CDR3 comprises 12 residues.

This sequence joins TRBV29-1 and TRBJ2-5, with D hard to call. The CDR3 is 12 amino acids. Germline loops: CDR1 SQVTM, CDR2 ANQGSEA. V dropped 1 base and J dropped 2 bases, with 5 bases sitting between them. The CDR3 region has the DNA TGCAGCGTTGAAGGGACGCAAGAGACCCAGTACTTC. It is translated as CSVEGTQETQYF.